A single sample gave rise to the 2 T cell receptor beta chains below, sequenced in a study of T cells in Graves' hyperthyroidism and ophthalmopathy (dated by TCRdb to between 2019 and 2020). The protocol used for the library was multiplex PCR. TCRdb records Illumina HiSeq 2000 as the sequencer. Amplification of TCR beta CDR3 regions was carried out from RNA transcripts. The first round of RT-PCR for the TCR CDR3 was performed with the HTBI primer set and the Qiagen OneStep RT-PCR kit. Clones were called with MiXCR by TCRdb after fastp trimmed the public reads at Q25, and only in-frame beta chains were retained. Duplicate CDR3 protein sequences are folded into a single record with the most common DNA and genes. The sample yields some 620,000 distinct CDR3 sequences; about 16% were counted once. The ten top clones hold 3.8% of the sample. The specimen sequenced was blood. Receptors were obtained from a woman in her 30s with Graves' hyperthyroidism.

This clonotype was detected only once. This rearrangement joins TRBV5-1 to TRBJ2-5; a weak D match, TRBD1 (7 bases). The CDR3 runs 16 residues. Deletions cut 2 bases from V and 5 bases from J, with 19 bases between. Germline CDR1 reads SGHRS; CDR2 reads YFSETQ. The CDR3 DNA reads as TGCGCCAGCAGCTTATATCCGGGACAGCGGGCGGAGACCCAGTACTTC. Translating gives CASSLYPGQRAETQYF.

This clonotype was recorded at least ten times. The chain has TRBV7-3 and TRBJ2-1; D remains unclear. CDR3 length: 15 amino acids. The germline CDR1 and CDR2 sequences are SGHTA and FQGTGA. The V end was cut by 0 bases, the J end by 10 bases, with 16 bases between. CDR3 DNA sequence: TGTGCCAGCAGCTTAACCAGAACTACAACCCACGAGCAGTTCTTC. Translated, it gives CASSLTRTTTHEQFF.